This T cell receptor (beta chain) was documented in a study of cytomegalovirus exposure and HLA in healthy donors. Germline V gene lookup returns CDR1 LGHNA and CDR2 YNFKEQ. This CDR3 contains 17 residues. The trim removed 4 bases at V and 1 base at J, leaving 6 bases unmatched. This clone was seen only once. The antigen remains unidentified. PCR amplification relied on 60 Vbeta primers (plus 13 Jbeta primers). Original data processing: Roughly 81 million unique TCR beta chains, 10 million to 14 million shared, were counted in a later analysis. Measured with immunoSEQ multiplex PCR; TCRdb has only the in-frame clones, and not every one. D and trimming were read from the DNA, whereas the V and J calls and clone size are those reported in that table. Here the sample spans around 99,000 clones, approximately 81% being singletons. Study findings and constraints: TRBV6-2, TRBV6-3 and some other V segments were unresolvable in 87-base-pair reads. Roughly even sequencing depth across donors was the assumption behind the presence/absence analyses.

The sample was PBMCs. This chain links TRBV4-2 with TRBJ2-6; 8 positions match TRBD1. This TCR was sampled from a man aged 25-45 years in good health and CMV-seronegative. CDR3 region: CASSRGQGRSGANVLTF. The DNA for the CDR3 is TGTGCCAGCAGCCGCGGACAGGGTAGGTCTGGGGCCAACGTCCTGACTTTC.